Following are 10 T cell receptor beta chains from one sample sequenced in a study of T cell responses to AZD1222 COVID-19 vaccine. Using immunoSEQ multiplex PCR, the repertoire was profiled, and TCRdb retains in-frame clones only, with some absent. The table includes roughly 90,000 clones, approximately 86% detected once. This material consisted of peripheral blood, taken on day 0 of AZD1222 vaccination. The receptors stem from an adult in good health.

The genes are TRBV6-6 and TRBJ2-7; 8 nucleotides agree with TRBD1. Germline V gene data show CDR1 as MNHNY and CDR2 as SVGAGI (reference sequence). There are 15 residues in the CDR3. The V segment lost 2 bases and the J segment 7 bases; nucleotides outside the gene matches: 10. The CDR3 reads CASSYVTQGAKEQYF. As DNA, the CDR3 is TGTGCCAGCAGTTACGTCACTCAGGGGGCGAAGGAGCAGTACTTC.

A few counts support this clone. V is TRBV5-1 and J is TRBJ2-4, with 10 positions matching TRBD1. The trim removed 4 bases at V and 8 bases at J, leaving 6 bases unmatched. CDR3 length equals 14 residues. CDR1 is SGHRS and CDR2 is YFSETQ in the germline V gene. The CDR3 loop is CASSLTDRGDIQYF. Written as DNA, the CDR3 is TGCGCCAGCAGCCTGACGGACAGGGGGGACATTCAGTACTTC.

This rearrangement joins TRBV2 to TRBJ1-2; 11 nucleotides line up with TRBD1. Germline V gene sequence: CDR1 SNHLY, CDR2 FYNNEI. The junction had 1 base not matched to a gene; V was cut back by 3 bases and J by 1 base. The CDR3 is made up of 15 amino acids. The CDR3 region has the DNA TGTGCCAGCAGTGAGGGACAGGGGGTTAACTATGGCTACACCTTC. Encoded protein: CASSEGQGVNYGYTF.

In this sample, this clone turned up a few times. The rearrangement uses TRBV29-1 and TRBJ2-1, with TRBD1 matching 9 bases. This CDR3 has 13 amino acids. V trimming: 6 bases; J trimming: 4 bases; junction bases outside the gene matches: 4. Looked up from germline, CDR1 is SQVTM and CDR2 is ANQGSEA. The CDR3 DNA sequence: TGCAGCGTCGGACAGGGGCTATACAATGAGCAGTTCTTC. This translates into CSVGQGLYNEQFF.

V is TRBV6-2 or TRBV6-3 and J is TRBJ1-1; tentatively, D is TRBD1 (6 bases). Germline V CDR1 and CDR2: MNHEY, SVGEGT. The CDR3 sequence is 16 residues long. V lost 0 bases and J lost 2, with 13 bases in between. The CDR3 DNA is TGTGCCAGCAGTTACTCGAGGGGCAGGGGCAACACTGAAGCTTTCTTT. This codes for CASSYSRGRGNTEAFF.

The CDR3 here is CASSIMGLTGNQPQHF. The CDR3 bases are TGTGCCAGTAGTATAATGGGACTTACGGGCAATCAGCCCCAGCATTTT. The chain has TRBV19 and TRBJ1-5; D is possibly TRBD1 (5 bases). The CDR3 runs 16 residues. Germline V gene lookup returns CDR1 LNHDA and CDR2 SQIVND (reference sequence). Trimming removed 2 bases from V and 2 bases from J, with 13 bases in between.

V and J are TRBV6-5 and TRBJ1-2; 9 bases fit TRBD1. The CDR3 loop spans 14 amino acids. Germline CDR1 and CDR2: MNHEY and SVGAGI. V gave up 5 bases and J gave up 6 bases; unmatched junction bases: 7. In nucleotides, the CDR3 is TGTGCCAGCAGTCGAGGACAGGGGTACGATGGCTACACCTTC. It specifies CASSRGQGYDGYTF.

V gene TRBV18 combines with J gene TRBJ2-7, with 8 bases lining up with TRBD1. Trimming removed 8 bases from V and 0 bases from J; junction bases left unmatched: 6. This CDR3 contains 14 residues. Germline CDR1 is KGHSH and CDR2 is LQKENI. DNA for the CDR3: TGTGCCAGCAACCGACAGGGGAGCTCCTACGAGCAGTACTTC. This encodes CASNRQGSSYEQYF.

The chain is built from TRBV4-2 and TRBJ2-5, with 12 bases aligning to TRBD1. The CDR3 has 18 residues. Germline CDR1 reads LGHNA; CDR2 reads YNFKEQ. The V gene end was trimmed by 5 bases and the J gene end by 2 bases; junction bases not matched to a gene: 12. CDR3 in amino acids: CASSSRDRGRVGQETQYF. CDR3 nucleotides: TGTGCCAGCAGCTCCCGGGACAGGGGGCGGGTGGGTCAAGAGACCCAGTACTTC.

V is TRBV30 and J is TRBJ1-4; TRBD1 matches 9 bases. This CDR3 comprises 13 residues. The germline V gene has CDR1 GTSNPN and CDR2 SVGIG (reference sequence). V lost 1 base and J lost 7; bases outside the gene matches: 1. The CDR3, as DNA: TGTGCCTGGAGTGGGACAGGGGTTGAAAAACTGTTTTTT. Residues: CAWSGTGVEKLFF.